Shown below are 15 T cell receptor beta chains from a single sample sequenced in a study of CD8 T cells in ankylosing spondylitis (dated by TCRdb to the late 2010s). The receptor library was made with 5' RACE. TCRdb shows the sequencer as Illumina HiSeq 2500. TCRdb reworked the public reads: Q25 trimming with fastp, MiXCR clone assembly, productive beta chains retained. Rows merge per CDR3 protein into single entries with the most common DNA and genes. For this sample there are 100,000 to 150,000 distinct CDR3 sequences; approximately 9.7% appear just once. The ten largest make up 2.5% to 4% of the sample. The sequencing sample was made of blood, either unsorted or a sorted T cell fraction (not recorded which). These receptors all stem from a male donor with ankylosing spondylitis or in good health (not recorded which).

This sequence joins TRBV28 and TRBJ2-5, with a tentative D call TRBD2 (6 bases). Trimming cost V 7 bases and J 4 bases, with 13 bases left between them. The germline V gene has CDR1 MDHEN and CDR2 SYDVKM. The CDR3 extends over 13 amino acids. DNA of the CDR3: TGTGCCAGCACCGACCGCGGGGCAGAGACCCAGTACTTC. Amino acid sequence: CASTDRGAETQYF.

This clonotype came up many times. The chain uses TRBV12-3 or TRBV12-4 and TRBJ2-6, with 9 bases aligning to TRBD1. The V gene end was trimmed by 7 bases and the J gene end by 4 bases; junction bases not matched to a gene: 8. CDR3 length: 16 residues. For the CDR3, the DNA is TGTGCCAGCACCTTTGGGACAGGGAGCGGGGCCAACGTCCTGACTTTC. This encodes CASTFGTGSGANVLTF.

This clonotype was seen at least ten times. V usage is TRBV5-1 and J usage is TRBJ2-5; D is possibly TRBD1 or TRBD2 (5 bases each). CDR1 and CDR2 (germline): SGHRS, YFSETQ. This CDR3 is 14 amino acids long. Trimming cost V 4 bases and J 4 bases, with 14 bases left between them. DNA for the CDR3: TGCGCCAGCAGCCTTGGGGGATTTGGAGAGACCCAGTACTTC. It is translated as CASSLGGFGETQYF. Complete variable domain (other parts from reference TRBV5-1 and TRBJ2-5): KAGVTQTPRYLIKTRGQQVTLSCSPISGHRSVSWYQQTPGQGLQFLFEYFSETQRNKGNFPGRFSGRQFSNSRSEMNVSTLELGDSALYLCASSLGGFGETQYFGPGTRLLVL.

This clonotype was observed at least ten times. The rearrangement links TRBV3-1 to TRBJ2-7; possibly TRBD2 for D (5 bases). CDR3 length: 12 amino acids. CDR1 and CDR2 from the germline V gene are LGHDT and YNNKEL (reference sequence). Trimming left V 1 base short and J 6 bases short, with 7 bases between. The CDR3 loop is CASSQGRSEQYF. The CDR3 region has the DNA TGTGCCAGCAGCCAAGGGAGGTCCGAGCAGTACTTC.

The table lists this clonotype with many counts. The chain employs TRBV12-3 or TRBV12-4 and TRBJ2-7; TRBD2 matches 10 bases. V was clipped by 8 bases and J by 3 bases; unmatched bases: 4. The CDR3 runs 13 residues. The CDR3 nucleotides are TGTGCCAGCGGTCGGACTAGCGGCTACGAGCAGTACTTC. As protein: CASGRTSGYEQYF.

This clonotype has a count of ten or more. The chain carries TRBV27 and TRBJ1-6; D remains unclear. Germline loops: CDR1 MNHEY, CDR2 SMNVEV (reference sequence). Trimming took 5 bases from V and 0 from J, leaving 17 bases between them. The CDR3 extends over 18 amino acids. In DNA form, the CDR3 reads TGTGCCAGCAGTCCTTTAGTTAACCCGGGCTCCTATAATTCACCCCTCCACTTT. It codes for CASSPLVNPGSYNSPLHF.

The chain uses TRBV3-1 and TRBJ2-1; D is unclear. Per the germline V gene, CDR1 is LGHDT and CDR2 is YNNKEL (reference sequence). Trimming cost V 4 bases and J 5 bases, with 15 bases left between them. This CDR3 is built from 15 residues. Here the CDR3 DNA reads TGTGCCAGCAGCCCGCATTACGGGCAAGACAATGAGCAGTTCTTC. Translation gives CASSPHYGQDNEQFF.

The CDR3 here is CASSDLSGRYTQYF. In nucleotides, the CDR3 is TGTGCCAGCAGCGACCTTAGCGGGAGATATACGCAGTATTTT. The chain couples TRBV9 to TRBJ2-3; TRBD2 matches 9 bases. The J segment lost 7 bases and the V segment lost 3 bases, leaving 6 bases of the junction unmatched. The CDR3 spans 14 residues. CDR1 is SGDLS and CDR2 is YYNGEE in the germline V gene.

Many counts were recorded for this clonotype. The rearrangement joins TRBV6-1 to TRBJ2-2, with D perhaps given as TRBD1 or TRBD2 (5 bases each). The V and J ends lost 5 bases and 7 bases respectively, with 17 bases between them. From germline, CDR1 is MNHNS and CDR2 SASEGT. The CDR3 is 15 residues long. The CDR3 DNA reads TGTGCCAGCAGTCCCGGGACCGTCCGTGTCGGGGAGCTGTTTTTT. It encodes CASSPGTVRVGELFF.

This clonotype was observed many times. CDR3 in DNA: TGTGCCAGCAGCTTGTACCCCGGTCAGCCCCAGCATTTT. Protein sequence: CASSLYPGQPQHF. V is TRBV5-6 and J is TRBJ1-5; D unresolved. Germline values: CDR1 SGHDT, CDR2 YYEEEE. Trimming left V 1 base short and J 6 bases short, with 8 bases between. The CDR3 covers 13 residues.

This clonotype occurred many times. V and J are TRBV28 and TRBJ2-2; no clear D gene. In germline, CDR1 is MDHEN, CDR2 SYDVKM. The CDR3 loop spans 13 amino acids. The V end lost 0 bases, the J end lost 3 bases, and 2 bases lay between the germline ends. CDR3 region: CASSLWDTGELFF. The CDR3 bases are TGTGCCAGCAGTTTATGGGACACCGGGGAGCTGTTTTTT.

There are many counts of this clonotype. The CDR3 bases are TGTGCCAGCAGCTCAGATCTAGCGCCCACAGATACGCAGTATTTT. Translated, it gives CASSSDLAPTDTQYF. The V call is TRBV7-3, the J call TRBJ2-3, with a possible D match to TRBD2 (6 bases). Between the trimmed V and J ends, which lost 4 bases and 2 bases, there was a span of 13 bases. CDR1 SGHTA and CDR2 FQGTGA come from the germline V gene. CDR3 size: 15 residues.

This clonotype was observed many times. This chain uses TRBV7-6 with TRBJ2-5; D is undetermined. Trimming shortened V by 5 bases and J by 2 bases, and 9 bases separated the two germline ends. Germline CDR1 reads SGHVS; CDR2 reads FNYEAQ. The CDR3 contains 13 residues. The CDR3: CASSVIDQETQYF. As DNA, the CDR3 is TGTGCCAGCAGCGTAATAGATCAAGAGACCCAGTACTTC.

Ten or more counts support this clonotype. The CDR3 sequence is CSAESRFSYEQYF. Written as DNA, the CDR3 is TGCAGTGCGGAGTCCCGTTTCTCCTACGAGCAGTACTTC. V is TRBV20-1 and J is TRBJ2-7; D is undetermined. The CDR3 loop spans 13 amino acids. Germline V gene lookup returns CDR1 DFQATT and CDR2 SNEGSKA (reference sequence). Trimming removed 6 bases at V and 0 bases at J, with 12 bases between.

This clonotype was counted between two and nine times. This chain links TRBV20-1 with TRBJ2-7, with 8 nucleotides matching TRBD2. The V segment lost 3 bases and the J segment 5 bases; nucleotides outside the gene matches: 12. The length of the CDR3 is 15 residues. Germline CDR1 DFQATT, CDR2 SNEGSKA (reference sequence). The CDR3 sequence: CSASRAGTSYHEQYF. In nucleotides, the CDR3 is TGCAGTGCTAGTCGAGCCGGGACTAGTTACCACGAGCAGTACTTC.